The source of this T cell receptor beta chain is a study of blood T cell repertoires in COVID-19. Overall study: The United States, Italy and Spain provided the acute and convalescent COVID-19 samples. Sources were T cells, B-cell-depleted T cells, or PBMCs; the material itself was cDNA or gDNA.

Germline-derived CDR1 and CDR2 are MNHNS and SASEGT. This CDR3 region has 13 residues. The V gene lost 2 bases and the J gene lost 6 bases, with 10 bases spanning the gap. The table lists this clone with a few counts. Per the original data handling: Amplification of reference gene primers provided the estimated nucleated cell counts. Clones were read by immunoSEQ multiplex PCR, and TCRdb kept only the in-frame ones, dropping some. The DNA gave D and trimming, while V, J and clone size come from that table. The repertoire holds over 200,000 clones, with more than 65% as singletons. The TCR originated in a woman over 75 with acute or convalescent COVID-19. Source material: peripheral blood. The chain couples TRBV6-1 to TRBJ1-2; possible D gene TRBD1, 6 bases. The chain's CDR3 is CASSETGLDGYTF. CDR3 coding DNA: TGTGCCAGCAGTGAAACAGGGTTGGATGGCTACACCTTC.